The clone carrying this T cell receptor (beta chain) was detected many times. It is likely a read error: a sequence one base away is far more abundant. The germline V gene encodes CDR1 SGHAT and CDR2 FQDESV (reference sequence). The V end was cut by 1 base, the J end by 1 base, with 4 bases between. This CDR3 region has 13 residues. Via MiXCR, TCRdb re-called the RT-PCR reads, giving one row per CDR3 protein. In the table there are tens of thousands of distinct CDR3 sequences, approximately 5.2% of which are singletons. This entry is derived from a study of patients and donors after allogeneic stem cell transplantation.

The chain combines TRBV11-1 with TRBJ1-1, with D unresolved. The TCR originated in a human donor who was either an allogeneic HSCT recipient or a stem cell or donor lymphocyte infusion donor (not recorded which). It is not recorded whose cells these are; they may come from a transplant donor. What was sequenced was blood, either unsorted or a sorted T cell fraction (not recorded which). CDR3 protein: CASSLGENTEAFF. CDR3 nucleotide sequence: TGTGCCAGCAGCTTAGGGGAGAACACTGAAGCTTTCTTT. Complete variable domain (other parts from reference TRBV11-1 and TRBJ1-1): EAEVAQSPRYKITEKSQAVAFWCDPISGHATLYWYRQILGQGPELLVQFQDESVVDDSQLPKDRFSAERLKGVDSTLKIQPAELGDSAMYLCASSLGENTEAFFGQGTRLTVV.